The 22 T cell receptor beta chains below come from one sample, sequenced in a study of T cell responses to AZD1222 COVID-19 vaccine. The assay was immunoSEQ multiplex PCR, and TCRdb's table has in-frame clones only and misses some. The sample lists about 170,000 clones, approximately 93% occurring once. The sequencing used peripheral blood, collected on day 0 of AZD1222 vaccination. The receptors were gathered from an adult in good health.

As concerns this clone: Within the sample, other DNA sequences also encode this same CDR3. V and J are TRBV18 and TRBJ1-1; a possible D gene is TRBD1 (5 bases). Germline loops: CDR1 KGHSH, CDR2 LQKENI. V gave up 5 bases and J gave up 1 base, with 8 bases separating them. The CDR3 is 13 amino acids. CDR3 sequence: CASSTTENTEAFF. The CDR3 coding sequence is TGTGCCAGCTCAACGACAGAGAACACTGAAGCTTTCTTT.

CDR3 protein: CASRTGSTDTQYF. CDR3 in DNA: TGTGCCAGCAGGACCGGGAGTACAGATACGCAGTATTTT. J is TRBJ2-3 and V is TRBV2, with D possibly matching TRBD2 (6 bases). The germline gives CDR1 SNHLY, CDR2 FYNNEI. With 6 bases removed from V and 3 bases from J, the gap between germline ends came to 10 bases. The CDR3 is 13 amino acids. The full variable domain, rest sourced from reference TRBV2 and TRBJ2-3, is EPEVTQTPSHQVTQMGQEVILRCVPISNHLYFYWYRQILGQKVEFLVSFYNNEISEKSEIFDDQFSVERPDGSNFTLKIRSTKLEDSAMYFCASRTGSTDTQYFGPGTRLTVL.

The CDR3 DNA reads TGTGCCAGCAGCTTGGACAATGAGCAGTTCTTC. This encodes CASSLDNEQFF. The chain recombines TRBV7-9 with TRBJ2-1; D is unclear. V dropped 3 bases and J dropped 5 bases, with 2 bases sitting between them. CDR1 and CDR2 from the germline V gene are SEHNR and FQNEAQ (reference sequence). This CDR3 has 11 amino acids.

The genes are TRBV29-1 and TRBJ1-2; maybe TRBD1 (5 bases). CDR1 and CDR2 (germline): SQVTM, ANQGSEA. The CDR3 spans 12 residues. V lost 2 bases and J lost 3, with 7 bases in between. CDR3 loop: CSVENRYYGYTF. The CDR3 region has the DNA TGCAGCGTTGAAAACAGGTACTATGGCTACACCTTC.

The chain recombines TRBV5-4 with TRBJ2-3, with 7 bases fitting TRBD2. The junction had 8 bases not matched to a gene; V was cut back by 2 bases and J by 2 bases. The CDR3 loop spans 16 amino acids. Per the germline V gene, CDR1 is SGHNT and CDR2 is YYREEE (reference sequence). CDR3: CASSFEAGIFTDTQYF. In DNA, the CDR3 is TGTGCCAGCAGCTTTGAAGCGGGAATCTTCACAGATACGCAGTATTTT.

This chain links TRBV6-4 with TRBJ1-2; TRBD1 matches 9 bases. The CDR3 covers 13 residues. The germline V gene encodes CDR1 MRHNA and CDR2 SNTAGT. V dropped 4 bases and J dropped 7; count of bases not matched to a gene: 4. CDR3 sequence reads: CASSAGQGGGYTF. CDR3 sequence (DNA): TGTGCCAGCAGTGCGGGACAGGGCGGTGGCTACACCTTC.

This clone was recorded only once. J is TRBJ2-5 and V is TRBV18; TRBD1 agrees at 7 bases. CDR3 length: 16 amino acids. Germline V gives CDR1 KGHSH, CDR2 LQKENI. The V segment lost 8 bases and the J segment 0 bases; nucleotides outside the gene matches: 12. The CDR3 protein is CASHTETGANQETQYF. For the CDR3, the DNA is TGTGCCAGCCATACCGAAACAGGGGCGAACCAAGAGACCCAGTACTTC.

In this sample, this clone turned up a few times. CDR3 DNA sequence: TGCAGCGTTGGGGAGGGGTACTATGGCTACACCTTC. It encodes CSVGEGYYGYTF. This chain links TRBV29-1 with TRBJ1-2; D perhaps matches TRBD1 (5 bases). Germline CDR1 and CDR2: SQVTM and ANQGSEA. This CDR3 has 12 residues. V lost 4 bases and J lost 3, with 9 bases in between.

The rearrangement joins TRBV6-5 to TRBJ2-7, with D perhaps matching TRBD1 (5 bases). The CDR3 is 13 amino acids. V dropped 2 bases and J dropped 3 bases, with 8 bases sitting between them. Looked up from germline, CDR1 is MNHEY and CDR2 is SVGAGI. CDR3 nucleotide sequence: TGTGCCAGCAGTTACCCAGGACACTACGAGCAGTACTTC. This gives the protein CASSYPGHYEQYF.

The J gene is TRBJ1-4, the V gene TRBV6-6, with 7 bases that match TRBD1. The CDR3 sequence is 15 residues long. V lost 4 bases, J lost 5 bases, and 7 bases stayed unmatched. Germline CDR1 is MNHNY and CDR2 is SVGAGI (reference sequence). For the CDR3, the DNA is TGTGCCAGCAGTTTACAGGGGCTACCGAATGAAAAACTGTTTTTT. It is translated as CASSLQGLPNEKLFF.

The V call is TRBV19, the J call TRBJ1-6; the D gene is possibly TRBD1 (5 bases). The germline V and J ends were trimmed by 4 bases and 6 bases, with 10 bases remaining between them. Germline loops: CDR1 LNHDA, CDR2 SQIVND (reference sequence). The CDR3 contains 14 residues. Here the CDR3 reads CASSREDTNSPLHF. As DNA, the CDR3 is TGTGCCAGTAGTAGGGAGGACACTAATTCACCCCTCCACTTT.

The V call is TRBV7-8, the J call TRBJ1-4; no definite D call. CDR1 is SGHVS, CDR2 FQNEAQ, per germline. The CDR3 loop spans 15 amino acids. Trimming left V 5 bases short and J 7 bases short, with 17 bases between. The CDR3: CASSLGVGLGEKLFF. CDR3 DNA sequence: TGTGCCAGCAGCCTCGGGGTCGGGTTGGGTGAAAAACTGTTTTTT.

The chain uses TRBV11-2 and TRBJ1-3, with 11 nucleotides matching TRBD1. V shed 2 bases and J 8 bases; nucleotides not matched to a gene: 5. The CDR3 covers 15 residues. The germline V gene encodes CDR1 SGHAT and CDR2 FQNNGV. CDR3 loop: CASSLRDRGLDTIYF. CDR3 coding DNA: TGTGCCAGCAGCTTACGGGACAGGGGGTTAGACACCATATATTTT.

Regarding this clone: The sample has other DNA sequences that encode this CDR3 too. The V call is TRBV19, the J call TRBJ2-7; 8 positions match TRBD1. This CDR3 region has 14 residues. CDR1 and CDR2 from the germline V gene are LNHDA and SQIVND (reference sequence). The V gene end was trimmed by 1 base and the J gene end by 2 bases; junction bases not matched to a gene: 1. CDR3 in amino acids: CASSIGTGPYEQYF. The CDR3, as DNA: TGTGCCAGTAGTATAGGGACAGGGCCCTACGAGCAGTACTTC.

This clone was seen a handful of times. The chain is built from TRBV18 and TRBJ1-1; D remains unclear. The CDR3 runs 14 residues. The ends were cut back, 1 base at V and 2 bases at J, with 8 bases in the middle. CDR1 is KGHSH, CDR2 LQKENI, per germline. This CDR3 reads CASSPQGENTEAFF. Here the CDR3 DNA reads TGTGCCAGCTCACCACAGGGAGAAAACACTGAAGCTTTCTTT.

This chain links TRBV2 with TRBJ2-2, with TRBD2 matching over 9 bases. Germline trimming cut 6 bases from V and 4 bases from J; bases unmatched to any gene: 9. In germline, CDR1 is SNHLY, CDR2 FYNNEI. This CDR3 region has 16 residues. CDR3 in DNA: TGTGCCAGCAGAGCCGGGGCGGGGGGGCGCACCGGGGAGCTGTTTTTT. Translated: CASRAGAGGRTGELFF.

This chain links TRBV2 with TRBJ2-1; possible D gene TRBD1, 5 bases. CDR1 is SNHLY and CDR2 is FYNNEI in the germline V gene. The CDR3 runs 15 residues. The V end lost 3 bases, the J end lost 4 bases, and 13 bases lay between the germline ends. In DNA form, the CDR3 reads TGTGCCAGCAGTGAGAACAGGAACCTTTACAATGAGCAGTTCTTC. Translated, it gives CASSENRNLYNEQFF.

The chain couples TRBV6-5 to TRBJ2-1; TRBD1 might be the D (5 bases). V was trimmed by 0 bases and J by 4 bases, leaving 7 bases between them. CDR1 MNHEY and CDR2 SVGAGI come from the germline V gene. This CDR3 spans 14 amino acids. The CDR3 bases are TGTGCCAGCAGTTACTCGACAGAGTACAATGAGCAGTTCTTC. This encodes CASSYSTEYNEQFF.

V and J are TRBV7-9 and TRBJ1-3, with D unresolved. CDR1 and CDR2 from the germline V gene are SEHNR and FQNEAQ (reference sequence). The CDR3 length is 14 residues. V lost 6 bases, J lost 4 bases, and 13 bases lay in between. This CDR3 is CASSIPAGGNTIYF. The CDR3 DNA reads TGTGCCAGCAGTATCCCCGCGGGGGGAAACACCATATATTTT.

The V gene is TRBV28, the J gene TRBJ1-5, with D possibly matching TRBD1 (5 bases). This CDR3 is 18 amino acids long. With 8 bases removed from V and 0 bases from J, the gap between germline ends came to 23 bases. Germline CDR1 and CDR2: MDHEN and SYDVKM. This CDR3 reads CASWRGQGALFSNQPQHF. The CDR3 nucleotides read TGTGCCAGCTGGCGGGGTCAGGGCGCTCTTTTTAGCAATCAGCCCCAGCATTTT.

This clone was seen only once. The chain combines TRBV25-1 with TRBJ2-1, with D hard to call. Germline V gene sequence: CDR1 MGHDK, CDR2 SYGVNS. The V end lost 4 bases, the J end lost 5 bases, and 12 bases lay between the germline ends. The CDR3 runs to 14 residues. In DNA form, the CDR3 reads TGTGCCAGCAGTGGGCCGGTTTGGGACAATGAGCAGTTCTTC. Translation gives CASSGPVWDNEQFF.

This chain links TRBV7-9 with TRBJ1-3; D ambiguous. This CDR3 region has 13 residues. Germline V gene lookup returns CDR1 SEHNR and CDR2 FQNEAQ (reference sequence). V was shortened by 2 bases and J by 0 bases, with 2 bases between the two germline ends. The CDR3 nucleotides are TGTGCCAGCAGCTTACGCTCTGGAAACACCATATATTTT. This encodes CASSLRSGNTIYF.